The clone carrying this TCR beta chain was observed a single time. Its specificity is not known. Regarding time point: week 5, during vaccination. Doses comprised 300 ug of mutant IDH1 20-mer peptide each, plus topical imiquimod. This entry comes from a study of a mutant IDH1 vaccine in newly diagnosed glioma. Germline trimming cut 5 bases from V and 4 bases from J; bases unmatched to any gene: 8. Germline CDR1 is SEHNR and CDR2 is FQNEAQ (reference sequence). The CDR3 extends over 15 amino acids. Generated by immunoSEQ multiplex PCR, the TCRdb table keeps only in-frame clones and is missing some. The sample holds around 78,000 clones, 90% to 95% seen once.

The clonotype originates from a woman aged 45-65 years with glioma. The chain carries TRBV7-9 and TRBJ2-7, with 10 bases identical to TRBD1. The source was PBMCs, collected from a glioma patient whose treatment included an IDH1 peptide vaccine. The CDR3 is CASSPFRDRGYEQYF. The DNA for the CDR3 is TGTGCCAGCAGCCCATTCCGGGACAGGGGTTACGAGCAGTACTTC.